This T cell receptor beta chain appears in the sequencing data of a study of resident and recirculating memory T cells in vitiligo listed by TCRdb under 2018. Notes on the research overall: For TCR beta sequencing, each of a few stable vitiligo patients provided PBMCs and epidermis from shave biopsies taken at two lesional sites and two nonlesional sites. Without cell sorting, samples were homogenized immediately before genomic DNA was extracted using the Qiagen DNeasy Blood & Tissue Kit. Human TCR beta sequencing was used to test whether specific clones in lesional vitiligo skin differed from clones in nonlesional skin and blood.

Vitiligo was considered stable when no change in lesions had been observed over the previous 6 months. To qualify as stable, patients additionally needed to show no confetti depigmentation, which is a clinical sign of active vitiligo. Any patient who had received treatment in the previous three months was excluded. PBMCs were isolated from heparinized blood by Ficoll density gradient centrifugation and were subsequently flash-frozen. The CDR3 has 14 amino acids, counting the end cysteine and phenylalanine. Only the CDR3 portion is preserved as DNA: 42 bases, with reading frame beginning at the first base. Per the germline V gene, SNHLY is the CDR1 and FYNNEI is the CDR2. V loses 4 bases, J loses 0 bases, and the germline ends lie 9 bases apart. This clone was counted a single time. Its antigen specificity is not known. The input lacks base qualities; no much larger clone sits a single base away. The immunoSEQ hsTCRB kit was used to amplify TCR beta chains from genomic DNA. The immunoSEQ service sequenced the TCR beta libraries on an Illumina MiSeq instrument. Per the authors' processing: Repertoire data were analyzed with the immunoSEQ Analyzer. TCRdb provides this immuneACCESS table in a form limited to in-frame rearrangements. Some clones are lacking; in checked studies, under half of them reflect an unresolved V gene, and why the rest are absent is not known. V and J calls and clone size are those listed in that table; D and trimming were worked out from the DNA. Here the sample has fewer than 85,000 clones; about 92% occur a single time. Clones ranked in the top ten supply about 5.5% of the sample.

What the work shows at the level of the full study, not this receptor alone: TCR sequences were not conserved across biopsy sites or patients, suggesting that different T cell clones infiltrate different lesions, described as private specificity. Mechanistic studies in the future are needed to assess how much the detected T cell clones and the human Trm pools versus Tcm pools each contribute. No single dominant TCR clone was found, and clonality differed from one vitiligo lesion to another. Even within a single patient, overlap and correlation analysis found no significant repertoire overlap between any biopsies apart from each lesion compared with itself.

The source is a male donor with vitiligo. The chain employs TRBV2 and TRBJ1-1, with the D segment identity uncertain. The sample was blood. Here the CDR3 is given as CASSVEAMNTEAFF. DNA sequence: TGTGCCAGCAGTGTTGAGGCCATGAACACTGAAGCTTTCTTT.